This T cell receptor beta chain was observed in a study of T cells in tuberculosis. The method was immunoSEQ multiplex PCR; TCRdb's version includes in-frame clones alone and lacks a portion of them. The data hold 25,000 to 35,000 clones, with 95% to 96% observed a single time. The germline V gene has CDR1 KGHSH and CDR2 LQKENI. V shed 0 bases and J shed 6 bases, with 27 bases lying between them. This CDR3 spans 19 amino acids. The V call is TRBV18, the J call TRBJ2-7, with D possibly being TRBD2 (6 bases). The specimen was PBMCs. The TCR originated in a donor between 5 and 29 years old with latent tuberculosis or without tuberculosis infection. The CDR3 sequence is CASSPPQKTGTPIVVEQYF. CDR3 sequence (DNA): TGTGCCAGCTCACCACCGCAAAAAACCGGGACTCCGATTGTCGTCGAGCAGTACTTC. Together with reference TRBV18 and TRBJ2-7, the CDR3 gives the full variable domain: NAGVMQNPRHLVRRRGQEARLRCSPMKGHSHVYWYRQLPEEGLKFMVYLQKENIIDESGMPKERFSAEFPKEGPSILRIQQVVRGDSAAYFCASSPPQKTGTPIVVEQYFGPGTRLTVT.